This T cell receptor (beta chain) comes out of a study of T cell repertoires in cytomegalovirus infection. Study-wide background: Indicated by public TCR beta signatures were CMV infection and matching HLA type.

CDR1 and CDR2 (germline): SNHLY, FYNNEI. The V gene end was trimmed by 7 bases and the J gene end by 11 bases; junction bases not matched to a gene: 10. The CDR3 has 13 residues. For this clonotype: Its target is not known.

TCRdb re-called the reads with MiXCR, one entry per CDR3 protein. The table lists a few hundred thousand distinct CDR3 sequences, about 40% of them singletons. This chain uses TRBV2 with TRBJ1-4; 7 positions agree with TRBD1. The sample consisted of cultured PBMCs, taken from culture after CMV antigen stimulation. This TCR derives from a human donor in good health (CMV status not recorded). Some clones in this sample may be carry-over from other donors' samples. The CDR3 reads CASTGQVNGKLFF. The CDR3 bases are TGTGCCAGCACTGGACAGGTTAATGGGAAACTGTTTTTT.